This is a list of T cell receptor beta chains from one sample in a study of blood T cell repertoires in COVID-19. Libraries were prepared by immunoSEQ multiplex PCR; TCRdb keeps only in-frame clonotypes and omits some of them. Of some 290,000 clones in the sample, roughly 90% were seen once. Sequencing was performed on peripheral blood. The receptors come from a woman in her 50s who had recovered from COVID-19. Each CDR3 is given with its conserved first and last residue. Fields, in order: CDR3 length, J gene, V gene, CDR3 protein.

CDR3 length: 15
J gene: TRBJ2-5
V gene: TRBV5-1
CDR3 protein: CASSGGTSGQETQYF

CDR3 length: 15
J gene: TRBJ2-1
V gene: TRBV28
CDR3 protein: CASSLLAQSYNEQFF

CDR3 length: 15
J gene: TRBJ2-5
V gene: TRBV18
CDR3 protein: CASSQGTGNQETQYF

CDR3 length: 13
J gene: TRBJ2-1
V gene: TRBV12-3/TRBV12-4
CDR3 protein: CASSLAKGGEKLF

CDR3 length: 12
J gene: TRBJ2-1
V gene: TRBV6-2/TRBV6-3
CDR3 protein: CASSYFTGEQFF

CDR3 length: 15
J gene: TRBJ2-7
V gene: TRBV15
CDR3 protein: CATSRGGSLFYEQYF

CDR3 length: 15
J gene: TRBJ2-1
V gene: TRBV6-5
CDR3 protein: CASSSAGVSYNEQFF

CDR3 length: 14
J gene: TRBJ2-5
V gene: TRBV5-1
CDR3 protein: CASTLGGSQETQYF

CDR3 length: 14
J gene: TRBJ2-2
V gene: TRBV15
CDR3 protein: CATSLNRGHGELFF

CDR3 length: 15
J gene: TRBJ2-3
V gene: TRBV6-2/TRBV6-3
CDR3 protein: CASSSYGKGTDTQYF

CDR3 length: 13
J gene: TRBJ1-1
V gene: TRBV6-2/TRBV6-3
CDR3 protein: CASSSGVFTEAFF

CDR3 length: 12
J gene: TRBJ2-1
V gene: TRBV12-3/TRBV12-4
CDR3 protein: CASRSPGPEQFF

CDR3 length: 14
J gene: TRBJ2-5
V gene: TRBV5-1
CDR3 protein: CASSWGRRAETQYF